This T cell receptor (beta chain) derives from a study of T cell responses to AZD1222 COVID-19 vaccine (dated by TCRdb to the early 2020s). Background for the entire study: AZD1222 recipients given second doses at about 4 weeks or at about 12 weeks were pooled, since spike-specific TCR depth and breadth were not found to differ between the two schedules. A total of 233 trial participants underwent TCR sequencing, of whom about 210 had received two doses of AZD1222 and about 25 had received two doses of the MenACWY control vaccine. Trial participants were enrolled into age subgroups of 18-55, 56-69 and 70-plus years, which contained about 160, 30 and 59 TCR-sequenced participants, respectively.

Reading the label with the study, this specimen's time point is: baseline before first vaccination. Vaccinee samples were obtained from the UK trials COV001 and COV002, which included a single-blind randomized controlled phase 2/3 trial of AZD1222 (ChAdOx1 nCoV-19) in healthy adults. For TCRbeta chain sequencing, PBMC samples from trial participants were taken at day 0 and at day 28 after the second dose. Broader findings and caveats from the paper: Because no samples from the day 14 peak response were available, repertoires could be characterized only after the peak T cell response. In the small 56-69-year group, the increase in depth fell short of significance, most likely because of low power. Spike-specific TCR breadth and depth rose significantly after two AZD1222 doses compared with day 0 and with MenACWY recipients. Reportedly, close to half of the unique spike-specific TCRs recognized epitopes lying outside the regions that are mutated in the B.1.351 and B.1.1.7 variants. CD4 TCRs associated with the vaccine covered the entire spike protein, and the dominant responses were in regions 160-218 and 743-854. Participants were mostly white British and included more females than males, and it was suggested by the authors that clonal diversity may have been underestimated. Conclusions about previously exposed vaccinees are limited because only five to seven AZD1222 recipients were SARS-CoV-2 seropositive at baseline.

CDR1 and CDR2, looked up from the germline V gene, are MNHEY and SVGAGI. The V end loses 6 bases and the J end loses 2 bases, and a stretch of 10 bases separates them. The CDR3 runs 14 residues from the cysteine to the phenylalanine. The only DNA kept is the CDR3, 42 bases in frame from the first base. The CDR3 regions of human TCRbeta chains were subjected to immunosequencing. On the authors' methods: TCRs in the repertoires were compared against a reference library of SARS-CoV-2-specific TCRs that had been generated with the MIRA antigen-specificity platform. Breadth was defined as the fraction of unique TCRs that were SARS-CoV-2-associated. Depth was defined as the fraction of total T cells that were SARS-CoV-2-associated. Using the MIRA data, each spike-specific TCR was assigned both to the spike region to which the TCR was reactive and to a CD4 or CD8 class. Log10-transformed breadth and depth values were compared by one-way ANOVA with Sidak's multiple comparisons tests. TCRdb's version of the immuneACCESS table is confined to in-frame rearrangements and falls short of the full clone set. An unresolved V gene accounts for under half of the shortfall where checked; the remainder is of unknown origin. V, J and clone size reflect that table, while D and trimming were determined from the DNA. Present in this sample are about 170,000 clones, 90% to 95% of which were seen just once. The top ten constitute roughly 3.9% of the sample.

Note on this clone: It has no known antigen specificity. There are no base qualities to consult, and no much larger clone falls within one base.

The source is an adult in good health. This sample comprised peripheral blood, obtained on day 0 of AZD1222 vaccination. Recombination linked TRBV6-5 to TRBJ2-2; a tentative D call is TRBD1 (6 bases match). The encoded CDR3 is CASRDRVNTGELFF. The DNA sequence reads TGTGCCAGCAGGGACAGAGTCAACACCGGGGAGCTGTTTTTT.